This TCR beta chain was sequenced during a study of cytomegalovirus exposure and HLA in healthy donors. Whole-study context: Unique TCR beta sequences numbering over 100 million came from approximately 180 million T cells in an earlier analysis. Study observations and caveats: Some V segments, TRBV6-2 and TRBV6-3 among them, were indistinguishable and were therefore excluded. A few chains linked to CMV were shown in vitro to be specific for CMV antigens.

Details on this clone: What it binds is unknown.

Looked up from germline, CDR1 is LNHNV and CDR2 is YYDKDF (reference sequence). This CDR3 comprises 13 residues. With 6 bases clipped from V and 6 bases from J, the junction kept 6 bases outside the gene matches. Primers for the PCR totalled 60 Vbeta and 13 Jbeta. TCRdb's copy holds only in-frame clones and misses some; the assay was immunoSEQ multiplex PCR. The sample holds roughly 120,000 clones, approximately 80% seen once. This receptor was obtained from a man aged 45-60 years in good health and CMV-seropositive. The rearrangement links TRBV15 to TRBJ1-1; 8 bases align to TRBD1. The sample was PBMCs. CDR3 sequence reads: CATRTTGEAEAFF. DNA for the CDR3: TGTGCCACCAGAACGACAGGGGAGGCTGAAGCTTTCTTT.